This T cell receptor (beta chain) was sequenced in a study of blood T cell repertoires in COVID-19. The CDR3 spans 16 residues. The V and J ends lost 1 base and 8 bases, in that order; junction bases with no gene match: 10. Germline V CDR1 and CDR2: LNHDA, SQIVND (reference sequence). In the original analysis: Reference gene primer amplification yielded estimated nucleated cell counts. The table came from immunoSEQ multiplex PCR; TCRdb's copy has only in-frame clones and leaves some out. V and J calls and clone size follow that table, whereas D and trimming were derived from the DNA. The data show tens of thousands of clones, 88% seen once.

The rearrangement uses TRBV19 and TRBJ1-1, with 10 bases aligning to TRBD1. The TCR sequence derives from a human donor in a cohort sampled during active COVID-19. Material: peripheral blood. The CDR3 DNA reads TGTGCCAGTAGTATAGGACAGGGGGCCTTTTTAGGCGAAGCTTTCTTT. Translated, it gives CASSIGQGAFLGEAFF.